The 18 T cell receptor beta chains below come from one sample, sequenced in a study of blood T cell repertoires in COVID-19. Measured with immunoSEQ multiplex PCR; TCRdb has only the in-frame clones, and not every one. The sample gives about 36,000 clones, about nine tenths of which show up once; around 4.8% is in the top ten. What was sequenced was peripheral blood. These receptors originate from a human donor in a cohort sampled during active COVID-19.

V gene TRBV5-1 combines with J gene TRBJ2-1, with 11 bases lining up with TRBD2. The CDR3 has 15 amino acids. V was clipped by 4 bases and J by 5 bases; unmatched bases: 5. Germline V lookup: CDR1 SGHRS, CDR2 YFSETQ. The CDR3 DNA is TGCGCCAGCAGCGGGGGACTAGCGGATAACAATGAGCAGTTCTTC. Translation: CASSGGLADNNEQFF.

This sequence joins TRBV6-6 and TRBJ2-7; 9 bases match TRBD1. The germline CDR1 and CDR2 sequences are MNHNY and SVGAGI (reference sequence). The CDR3 has 14 amino acids. J was trimmed by 5 bases and V by 2 bases; bases with no gene match: 4. This CDR3 reads CASSYLTGGHEQYF. The CDR3 DNA follows: TGTGCCAGCAGTTACCTGACAGGGGGACACGAGCAGTACTTC.

The chain has TRBV6-2 or TRBV6-3 and TRBJ1-2; weak D call: TRBD1 (6 bases). V shed 2 bases and J shed 4 bases, with 8 bases lying between them. The germline V gene encodes CDR1 MNHEY and CDR2 SVGEGT. The CDR3 contains 13 residues. CDR3 DNA sequence: TGTGCCAGCAGTTACACAGGGAGCTATGGCTACACCTTC. Translation gives CASSYTGSYGYTF.

The V call is TRBV7-6, the J call TRBJ2-7, with 8 bases aligning to TRBD1. The V gene's germline CDR1 is SGHVS and CDR2 FNYEAQ. Trimming removed 2 bases from V and 2 bases from J; junction bases left unmatched: 5. The CDR3 totals 15 residues. The CDR3 reads CASSLSWGQAYEQYF. In DNA, the CDR3 is TGTGCCAGCAGCTTATCCTGGGGACAGGCCTACGAGCAGTACTTC.

The chain combines TRBV7-3 with TRBJ1-1; D ambiguous. Germline lookup yields CDR1 SGHTA and CDR2 FQGTGA. The CDR3 is 15 residues long. V was shortened by 1 base and J by 7 bases, with 16 bases between the two germline ends. The CDR3 bases are TGTGCCAGCAGCTTAATAATCCGTCTCGGGGATGAAGCTTTCTTT. It is translated as CASSLIIRLGDEAFF.

CDR3 DNA: TGTGCCAGCAGCTTGGACAGAAACACCGGGGAGCTGTTTTTT. Its translation is CASSLDRNTGELFF. The V call is TRBV5-4, the J call TRBJ2-2; D is undetermined. This CDR3 spans 14 amino acids. The germline V gene encodes CDR1 SGHNT and CDR2 YYREEE (reference sequence). V lost 0 bases to trimming and J lost 2 bases, with 5 bases between them.

This clone has just one count. The V and J genes are TRBV3-1 (or the pseudogene TRBV3-2) and TRBJ2-1, with D possibly matching TRBD2 (5 bases). The CDR3 runs 13 residues. Looked up from germline, CDR1 is LGHDT and CDR2 is YNNKEL (reference sequence). The V gene lost 4 bases and the J gene lost 7 bases, with 11 bases spanning the gap. CDR3 DNA sequence: TGTGCCAGCAGCCTCCTCTTAGCGAATGAGCAGTTCTTC. It is translated as CASSLLLANEQFF.

The rearrangement joins TRBV14 to TRBJ1-2; unclear D gene. The CDR3 sequence is 14 residues long. In germline, CDR1 is SGHDN, CDR2 FVKESK. Trimming left V 4 bases short and J 3 bases short, with 12 bases between. DNA for the CDR3: TGTGCCAGCAGCCTGCGGCAGACTGACTATGGCTACACCTTC. It translates to CASSLRQTDYGYTF. The full variable domain, with the rest looked up from reference TRBV14 and TRBJ1-2, is EAGVTQFPSHSVIEKGQTVTLRCDPISGHDNLYWYRRVMGKEIKFLLHFVKESKQDESGMPNNRFLAERTGGTYSTLKVQPAELEDSGVYFCASSLRQTDYGYTFGSGTRLTVV.

The chain has TRBV6-4 and TRBJ2-3; 7 bases fit TRBD2. The germline CDR1 and CDR2 sequences are MRHNA and SNTAGT. This CDR3 contains 16 residues. Unmatched junction bases numbered 5, after V lost 0 bases and J lost 2 bases. This CDR3 is CASSDSRLASTDTQYF. For the CDR3, the DNA is TGTGCCAGCAGTGACTCTAGACTAGCCTCCACAGATACGCAGTATTTT.

The chain couples TRBV13 to TRBJ1-5; perhaps TRBD1 as D (5 bases). Germline loops: CDR1 PRHDT, CDR2 FYEKMQ (reference sequence). The CDR3 length is 15 residues. Trimming left V 0 bases short and J 0 bases short, with 6 bases between. For the CDR3, the DNA is TGTGCCAGCAGCTTAGGGGGGGGTAGCAATCAGCCCCAGCATTTT. As protein: CASSLGGGSNQPQHF.

The chain couples TRBV27 to TRBJ2-3, with 10 positions matching TRBD2. Germline V gives CDR1 MNHEY, CDR2 SMNVEV (reference sequence). V shed 5 bases, J shed 4 bases, and the junction held 6 bases outside the gene matches. This CDR3 is 15 amino acids long. CDR3 region: CASSRAGGPPDTQYF. DNA for the CDR3: TGTGCCAGCAGTCGAGCGGGAGGGCCGCCAGATACGCAGTATTTT.

In this sample, this clone is large (0.1 to 1%). This chain joins TRBV11-2 and TRBJ2-7; 7 nucleotides match TRBD1. This CDR3 region has 14 residues. CDR1 and CDR2 from the germline V gene are SGHAT and FQNNGV. V trimming: 3 bases; J trimming: 3 bases; junction bases outside the gene matches: 5. The CDR3 reads CASSFWDSHYEQYF. The CDR3 DNA reads as TGTGCCAGCAGCTTCTGGGACAGCCACTACGAGCAGTACTTC.

The chain uses TRBV2 and TRBJ2-5, with 7 bases fitting TRBD2. V lost 5 bases, J lost 3 bases, and 12 bases stayed unmatched. From germline, CDR1 is SNHLY and CDR2 FYNNEI. The CDR3 extends over 16 amino acids. CDR3 sequence (DNA): TGTGCCAGCAGTACTTCTAGCGGCCCAGGGAAAGAGACCCAGTACTTC. Its protein product is CASSTSSGPGKETQYF.

V is TRBV27 and J is TRBJ2-1; 12 bases map to TRBD2. This CDR3 contains 15 residues. V dropped 6 bases and J dropped 8; count of bases not matched to a gene: 8. Germline assignment: CDR1 MNHEY and CDR2 SMNVEV (reference sequence). The CDR3 DNA is TGTGCCAGCAGCAGACTAGCGGGAGCTTTCCATGAGCAGTTCTTC. Its translation: CASSRLAGAFHEQFF.

The chain uses TRBV18 and TRBJ2-7, with 8 bases lining up with TRBD2. Germline lookup yields CDR1 KGHSH and CDR2 LQKENI. The V segment lost 6 bases and the J segment 6 bases; nucleotides outside the gene matches: 4. This CDR3 is 12 amino acids long. The CDR3 DNA reads as TGTGCCAGCTCCCCGGGGGGGGGCGAGCAGTACTTC. It specifies CASSPGGGEQYF. The complete variable domain, with remaining parts taken from reference TRBV18 and TRBJ2-7, reads NAGVMQNPRHLVRRRGQEARLRCSPMKGHSHVYWYRQLPEEGLKFMVYLQKENIIDESGMPKERFSAEFPKEGPSILRIQQVVRGDSAAYFCASSPGGGEQYFGPGTRLTVT.

V gene TRBV29-1 combines with J gene TRBJ1-1; D remains ambiguous. Germline CDR1 is SQVTM and CDR2 is ANQGSEA. The CDR3 length is 13 residues. The V end was cut by 6 bases, the J end by 1 base, with 12 bases between. CDR3: CSVQVGQNTEAFF. The CDR3 bases are TGCAGCGTCCAGGTCGGCCAGAACACTGAAGCTTTCTTT.

This sequence joins TRBV24-1 and TRBJ2-2; D gene uncertain. The CDR3 runs 18 residues. Trimming removed 4 bases from V and 3 bases from J, with 20 bases in between. CDR1 is KGHDR and CDR2 is SFDVKD in the germline V gene. The DNA of the CDR3 is TGTGCCACCAGTGACCTGTATAGCTTAGCCCCGGACACCGGGGAGCTGTTTTTT. Encoded protein: CATSDLYSLAPDTGELFF.

The V call is TRBV6-5, the J call TRBJ2-7, with 7 bases that match TRBD2. The ends lost 6 bases at V and 3 bases at J; junction bases unmatched: 8. CDR1 MNHEY and CDR2 SVGAGI come from the germline V gene. This CDR3 comprises 14 residues. CDR3 nucleotides: TGTGCCAGCAGCCAGTCTAGCGGCTTCTACGAGCAGTACTTC. It codes for CASSQSSGFYEQYF.